The rows below give T cell receptor beta chains drawn from one sample of a study of Graves' ophthalmopathy and Graves' hyperthyroidism. Each CDR3 protein is one row after TCRdb ran MiXCR on the multiplex PCR reads. The sample contains 1 million to 1.3 million distinct CDR3 sequences, 35% to 40% of which appear only once. The specimen was peripheral blood or thyroid tissue (not recorded which). The origin of the receptors is an adult man with Graves' hyperthyroidism. Each CDR3 is given with its conserved first and last residue. The order of the fields is clone size, J gene, D gene, CDR3 length, V gene, CDR3 DNA, CDR3 protein. A D gene is named only where the DNA matches it firmly. A row's size may be missing; if present it is once, few, many or a size class.

>many|TRBJ2-6|TRBD2|19|TRBV19
TGTGCCAGTAGTATACTTCTAGCGGGGATGAGCTCTGGGGCCAACGTCCTGACTTTC
CASSILLAGMSSGANVLTF
>many|TRBJ2-7|TRBD2|13|TRBV20-1
TGCAGTGGTTCGGGGGGGGAGATCCACGAGCAGTACTTC
CSGSGGEIHEQYF
>many|TRBJ2-7|TRBD2|15|TRBV29-1
TGCAGCGTTGAAGTTGCTGGACTAGCGGGAGACGAGCAGTACTTC
CSVEVAGLAGDEQYF
>many|TRBJ2-5|TRBD2|16|TRBV10-2
TGCGCCAGCAGTGCGCTTTTAGCGGGAGGCCAAGAGACCCAGTACTTC
CASSALLAGGQETQYF
>many|TRBJ2-2|NA|13|TRBV19
TGTGCCAGTACGGGGGGCGTCGGCGGGGAGCTGTTTTTT
CASTGGVGGELFF
>few|TRBJ2-5|NA|13|TRBV6-2/TRBV6-3
TGTGCCACCGCTCACTGGCGGCAAGAGACCCAGTACTTC
CATAHWRQETQYF
>many|TRBJ1-1|NA|12|TRBV7-9
TGTGCCAGCAGCTTGTCCCTGCCTGAAGCTTTCTTT
CASSLSLPEAFF
>NA|TRBJ2-7|NA|14|TRBV2
TGTGCCAGCAGATCAGGGGAAATTTCCTACGAGCAGTACTTC
CASRSGEISYEQYF
>many|TRBJ1-1|NA|14|TRBV10-2
TGCGCCAGCAGTCCCGTAGCAGAAAACACTGAAGCTTTCTTT
CASSPVAENTEAFF
>few|TRBJ2-7|TRBD1|15|TRBV5-1
TGCGCCAGCAGCTTGGATGGACAGGGGTTTTACGAGCAGTACTTC
CASSLDGQGFYEQYF
>many|TRBJ2-5|TRBD2|16|TRBV7-2
TGTGCCAGCAGCCCGCCGGGACTAGCGGGAAAAGAGACCCAGTACTTC
CASSPPGLAGKETQYF
>many|TRBJ2-7|NA|14|TRBV11-2
TGTGCCAGCAGCTTAGTCGGCACGCCGTACGAGCAGTACTTC
CASSLVGTPYEQYF
>many|TRBJ1-5|NA|13|TRBV20-1
TGCAGTGCTGCGGTGGGTGCGTGGCAGCCCCAGCATTTT
CSAAVGAWQPQHF
>once|TRBJ2-5|NA|17|TRBV25-1
TGTGCCAGCAGTGAATTCCCGGGGCGGGACTACCAAGAGACCCAGTACTTC
CASSEFPGRDYQETQYF
>many|TRBJ2-6|NA|15|TRBV20-1
TGCAGTGCTAGCGGCTCGGGGGCTGGGGCCAACGTCCTGACTTTC
CSASGSGAGANVLTF
>few|TRBJ1-3|NA|15|TRBV19
TGTGCCAGTACCGACCTCGGGGGAACTGGAAACACCATATATTTT
CASTDLGGTGNTIYF
>many|TRBJ2-7|NA|14|TRBV20-1
TGCAGTGCTAGAGTCGGCGGAAAGGACTACGAGCAGTACTTC
CSARVGGKDYEQYF
>NA|TRBJ1-5|NA|13|TRBV7-9
TGTGCCAGCAGCCCCCGGACATCAGCCTACGAGCATTTT
CASSPRTSAYEHF
>NA|TRBJ2-7|TRBD1|15|TRBV7-9
TGTGCCAGCAGCTTAGAACAGGGGGCGTCTTACGAGCAGTACTTC
CASSLEQGASYEQYF
>many|TRBJ2-5|NA|15|TRBV4-1
TGCGCCAGCAGCCGCGCTCCGGACAGTCAAGAGACCCAGTACTTC
CASSRAPDSQETQYF
>many|TRBJ1-1|NA|11|TRBV24-1
TGTGCCACCGGATCGGCGGCTGAAGCTTTCTTT
CATGSAAEAFF
>many|TRBJ1-2|NA|18|TRBV9
TGTGCCAGCAGCGGACCCGGGGGCAACCCCCGTGGTAACTATGGCTACACCTTC
CASSGPGGNPRGNYGYTF